The 21 T cell receptor beta chains below all came from one sample that was sequenced in a study of prognosis after radiotherapy for stage I lung cancer. TCR beta CDR3 amplification from genomic DNA was performed by two-round multiplex PCR. The first PCR round targeted every TRBV and TRBJ gene with specific primers. TCRdb reprocessed the multiplex PCR reads with MiXCR, giving one entry per CDR3 protein. Among nearly 20,000 distinct CDR3 sequences listed, around 26% were seen once. The sample consisted of PBMCs, taken before or after stereotactic body radiation therapy (not recorded which). Receptors were obtained from a donor over 45 with non-small cell lung cancer.

In this sample, this clonotype turned up many times. V and J are TRBV10-3 and TRBJ2-1; perhaps TRBD2 as D (5 bases). Per the germline V gene, CDR1 is ENHRY and CDR2 is SYGVKD. The CDR3 length is 14 residues. Trimming stripped 4 bases from V and 6 bases from J, with 13 bases between. CDR3 DNA sequence: TGTGCCATCAGTGCCTCCGGGGATTTCAATGAGCAGTTCTTC. It is translated as CAISASGDFNEQFF.

The V call is TRBV7-8, the J call TRBJ1-3, with D uncertain. V gave up 8 bases and J gave up 1 base, with 12 bases separating them. The germline gives CDR1 SGHVS, CDR2 FQNEAQ. CDR3 length: 14 residues. The CDR3 coding sequence is TGTGCCAGCCTCCCTGTCGGTTCTGGAAACACCATATATTTT. Protein sequence: CASLPVGSGNTIYF.

By sample share, this clonotype is medium-sized. V gene TRBV6-5 combines with J gene TRBJ1-6; no clear D gene. CDR1 is MNHEY and CDR2 is SVGAGI in the germline V gene. The V end was cut by 6 bases, the J end by 5 bases, with 11 bases between. This CDR3 comprises 14 residues. CDR3 amino acids: CASSYTGDNSPLHF. The CDR3 bases are TGTGCCAGCAGCTACACTGGGGATAATTCACCCCTCCACTTT.

This clonotype showed up many times. This could be a read error, since a much larger clone is one nucleotide away. The V and J genes are TRBV6-2 or TRBV6-3 and TRBJ2-7; unclear D gene. Germline-derived CDR1 and CDR2 are MNHEY and SVGEGT. The CDR3 has 13 residues. CDR3 sequence (DNA): TGTGCCAGCAGTGAACAACTACCCTACGTGCAGTACTTC. Translation: CASSEQLPYVQYF.

This clonotype was counted many times. The chain uses TRBV30 and TRBJ2-7, with 9 bases matching TRBD1. Germline values: CDR1 GTSNPN, CDR2 SVGIG (reference sequence). The CDR3 contains 14 residues. The V gene end was trimmed by 2 bases and the J gene end by 5 bases; junction bases not matched to a gene: 7. The CDR3 nucleotides are TGTGCCTGGAGTCACGGACAGGGGCCTGACGAGCAGTACTTC. This sequence encodes CAWSHGQGPDEQYF.

This clonotype was seen many times. The chain employs TRBV12-3 or TRBV12-4 and TRBJ1-5; D gene uncertain. Trimming took off 6 bases at V and 5 bases at J, with 11 bases between the two ends. This CDR3 spans 13 amino acids. CDR3 in DNA: TGTGCCAGCAGCCAAGATGGATATCAGCCCCAGCATTTT. It encodes CASSQDGYQPQHF.

Turning to this clonotype: This sequence is one base from a far larger clone and is likely a read error. The chain recombines TRBV5-1 with TRBJ2-7; maybe TRBD2 (5 bases). Germline lookup yields CDR1 SGHRS and CDR2 YFSETQ. V lost 5 bases, J lost 7 bases, and 10 bases lay in between. The CDR3 contains 11 residues. CDR3 region: CASSSRVEQYF. The DNA for the CDR3 is TGCGCCAGCAGTTCGAGGGTGGAGCAGTACTTC.

Ten or more counts support this clonotype. The gene calls are TRBV2 and TRBJ2-3; the D gene could be TRBD1 or TRBD2 (6 bases each). The ends were cut back, 2 bases at V and 3 bases at J, with 15 bases in the middle. CDR1 is SNHLY and CDR2 is FYNNEI in the germline V gene. This CDR3 contains 16 residues. This CDR3 is CASSEQGTLRTDTQYF. CDR3 bases: TGTGCCAGCAGTGAACAGGGGACTCTGCGTACAGATACGCAGTATTTT.

At least ten counts were recorded for this clonotype. Possible read error: a much larger clone is one base away. The CDR3 does not close with the conserved phenylalanine or tryptophan, likely indicating a read error. This rearrangement joins TRBV3-1 to TRBJ2-5; 10 bases are a match to TRBD2. V was clipped by 4 bases and J by 4 bases; unmatched bases: 9. The CDR3 has 16 amino acids. The germline V gene encodes CDR1 LGHDT and CDR2 YNNKEL (reference sequence). CDR3 nucleotides: TGTGCCAGCAGCCCGTGGACTAGCGGAATCCCAGAGACCCAGTACCTC. It translates to CASSPWTSGIPETQYL.

Within the sample, this clonotype is medium-sized. The rearrangement joins TRBV20-1 to TRBJ2-6; D not resolved. The CDR3 runs 13 residues. The V end lost 5 bases, the J end lost 1 base, and 6 bases lay between the germline ends. Germline V gives CDR1 DFQATT, CDR2 SNEGSKA (reference sequence). The CDR3: CSALRSGANVLTF. Written as DNA, the CDR3 is TGCAGTGCTCTGCGGTCTGGGGCCAACGTCCTGACTTTC.

On this clonotype itself: Relative to the germline gene, one junction end is altered; a read error may explain this. J is TRBJ1-1 and V is TRBV20-1; D uncertain. The CDR3 runs to 13 residues. Germline lookup yields CDR1 DFQATT and CDR2 SNEGSKA (reference sequence). The CDR3 region has the DNA TGCAGTGCCCTGGAAGACTTGAACAATGAAGCTATCTTT. Translating gives CSALEDLNNEAIF.

This clonotype was recorded at least ten times. The chain uses TRBV2 and TRBJ2-6, with D hard to call. This CDR3 spans 14 amino acids. Germline CDR1 reads SNHLY; CDR2 reads FYNNEI. The V gene lost 6 bases and the J gene lost 4 bases, with 10 bases spanning the gap. The CDR3 DNA reads as TGTGCCAGCAGAGCCAGTAGGGGGGCCAACGTCCTGACTTTC. Translated, it gives CASRASRGANVLTF.

This clonotype was recorded at least ten times. The chain is built from TRBV6-1 and TRBJ2-2; D gene unclear. The germline V and J ends were trimmed by 6 bases and 6 bases, with 8 bases remaining between them. The germline gives CDR1 MNHNS, CDR2 SASEGT. There are 12 residues in the CDR3. Here the CDR3 DNA reads TGTGCCAGCAGACGATCCGCCGGGGAGCTGTTTTTT. As protein: CASRRSAGELFF.

This clonotype came up many times. This chain links TRBV19 with TRBJ1-2; D perhaps matches TRBD1 (6 bases). This CDR3 has 13 amino acids. Trimming left V 7 bases short and J 4 bases short, with 13 bases between. Germline assignment: CDR1 LNHDA and CDR2 SQIVND (reference sequence). For the CDR3, the DNA is TGTGCCAGTACCTATGGGGGCCTCTATGGCTACACCTTC. This codes for CASTYGGLYGYTF.

As to this clonotype: This sequence may be a read error, since a much larger clone differs from it by one base. The chain employs TRBV15 and TRBJ2-6, with D possibly TRBD2 on 6 matching bases. The CDR3 extends over 17 amino acids. CDR1 is LNHNV, CDR2 YYDKDF, per germline (reference sequence). Trimming took 2 bases from V and 4 from J, leaving 15 bases between them. The CDR3 DNA is TGTGCCACCAGCAGACATCGCGGGATTGGGGGGGCCAACGTCCTGACTTTC. Translated, it gives CATSRHRGIGGANVLTF.

This clonotype is labeled medium-sized. DNA for the CDR3: TGTGCCAGCAGCTCGACCCCCGGAGGAGAGCAGTTCTTC. Amino acid sequence: CASSSTPGGEQFF. The chain combines TRBV11-3 with TRBJ2-1, with TRBD2 as a possible D gene (5 bases). The CDR3 loop spans 13 amino acids. The V gene's germline CDR1 is SGHNT and CDR2 YENEEA. V was clipped by 4 bases and J by 10 bases, with 14 bases between them. The full variable domain, with the rest looked up from reference TRBV11-3 and TRBJ2-1, is EAGVVQSPRYKIIEKKQPVAFWCNPISGHNTLYWYLQNLGQGPELLIRYENEEAVDDSQLPKDRFSAERLKGVDSTLKIQPAELGDSAVYLCASSSTPGGEQFFGPGTRLTVL.

This clonotype was observed at least ten times. The chain employs TRBV6-1 and TRBJ2-3, with D possibly being TRBD2 (5 bases). The CDR3 spans 15 residues. Trimming shortened V by 1 base and J by 5 bases, and 13 bases separated the two germline ends. Germline V CDR1 and CDR2: MNHNS, SASEGT. CDR3 nucleotide sequence: TGTGCCAGCAGTGAAGTGGTGGGAGAGGAAGATACGCAGTATTTT. Translated: CASSEVVGEEDTQYF.

By proportion, this clonotype is medium-sized. The V gene is TRBV3-1, the J gene TRBJ1-6; no reliable D call. In germline, CDR1 is LGHDT, CDR2 YNNKEL (reference sequence). Between the trimmed V and J ends, which lost 1 base and 6 bases, there was a span of 1 base. The CDR3 extends over 12 amino acids. The chain's CDR3 is CASSQANSPLHF. The CDR3 DNA sequence: TGTGCCAGCAGCCAAGCTAATTCACCCCTCCACTTT. The full variable domain, rest sourced from reference TRBV3-1 and TRBJ1-6, is DTAVSQTPKYLVTQMGNDKSIKCEQNLGHDTMYWYKQDSKKFLKIMFSYNNKELIINETVPNRFSPKSPDKAHLNLHINSLELGDSAVYFCASSQANSPLHFGNGTRLTVT.

There are many counts of this clonotype. The chain has TRBV19 and TRBJ2-7; D call uncertain. The CDR3 length is 13 residues. Germline V gene lookup returns CDR1 LNHDA and CDR2 SQIVND (reference sequence). Trimming cost V 1 base and J 5 bases, with 9 bases left between them. The CDR3 spells CASSIGGPNEQYF. The CDR3 region has the DNA TGTGCCAGTAGTATAGGAGGACCGAACGAGCAGTACTTC.

This clonotype was counted only a few times. It may be a read error: a sequence one base away is much more abundant. This CDR3 fails to terminate in the conserved phenylalanine or tryptophan, so it likely reflects a read error. The chain joins TRBV12-3 or TRBV12-4 to TRBJ2-7; a weak D match, TRBD1 (6 bases). Trimming stripped 5 bases from V and 2 bases from J, with 16 bases between. The length of the CDR3 is 15 residues. CDR3 in DNA: TGTGCCAGCAGTCTCCAGCAGGGGTTAGCCTACGAGCAGTACTCC. It encodes CASSLQQGLAYEQYS.

This clonotype was observed at least ten times. The V and J genes are TRBV6-2 or TRBV6-3 and TRBJ2-1; TRBD2 aligns across 8 bases. CDR3 length equals 15 residues. J was trimmed by 2 bases and V by 3 bases; bases with no gene match: 3. Germline CDR1 reads MNHEY; CDR2 reads SVGEGT. This CDR3 reads CASSYSGGPYNEQFF. The CDR3 nucleotides are TGTGCCAGCAGTTATTCGGGAGGGCCCTACAATGAGCAGTTCTTC.